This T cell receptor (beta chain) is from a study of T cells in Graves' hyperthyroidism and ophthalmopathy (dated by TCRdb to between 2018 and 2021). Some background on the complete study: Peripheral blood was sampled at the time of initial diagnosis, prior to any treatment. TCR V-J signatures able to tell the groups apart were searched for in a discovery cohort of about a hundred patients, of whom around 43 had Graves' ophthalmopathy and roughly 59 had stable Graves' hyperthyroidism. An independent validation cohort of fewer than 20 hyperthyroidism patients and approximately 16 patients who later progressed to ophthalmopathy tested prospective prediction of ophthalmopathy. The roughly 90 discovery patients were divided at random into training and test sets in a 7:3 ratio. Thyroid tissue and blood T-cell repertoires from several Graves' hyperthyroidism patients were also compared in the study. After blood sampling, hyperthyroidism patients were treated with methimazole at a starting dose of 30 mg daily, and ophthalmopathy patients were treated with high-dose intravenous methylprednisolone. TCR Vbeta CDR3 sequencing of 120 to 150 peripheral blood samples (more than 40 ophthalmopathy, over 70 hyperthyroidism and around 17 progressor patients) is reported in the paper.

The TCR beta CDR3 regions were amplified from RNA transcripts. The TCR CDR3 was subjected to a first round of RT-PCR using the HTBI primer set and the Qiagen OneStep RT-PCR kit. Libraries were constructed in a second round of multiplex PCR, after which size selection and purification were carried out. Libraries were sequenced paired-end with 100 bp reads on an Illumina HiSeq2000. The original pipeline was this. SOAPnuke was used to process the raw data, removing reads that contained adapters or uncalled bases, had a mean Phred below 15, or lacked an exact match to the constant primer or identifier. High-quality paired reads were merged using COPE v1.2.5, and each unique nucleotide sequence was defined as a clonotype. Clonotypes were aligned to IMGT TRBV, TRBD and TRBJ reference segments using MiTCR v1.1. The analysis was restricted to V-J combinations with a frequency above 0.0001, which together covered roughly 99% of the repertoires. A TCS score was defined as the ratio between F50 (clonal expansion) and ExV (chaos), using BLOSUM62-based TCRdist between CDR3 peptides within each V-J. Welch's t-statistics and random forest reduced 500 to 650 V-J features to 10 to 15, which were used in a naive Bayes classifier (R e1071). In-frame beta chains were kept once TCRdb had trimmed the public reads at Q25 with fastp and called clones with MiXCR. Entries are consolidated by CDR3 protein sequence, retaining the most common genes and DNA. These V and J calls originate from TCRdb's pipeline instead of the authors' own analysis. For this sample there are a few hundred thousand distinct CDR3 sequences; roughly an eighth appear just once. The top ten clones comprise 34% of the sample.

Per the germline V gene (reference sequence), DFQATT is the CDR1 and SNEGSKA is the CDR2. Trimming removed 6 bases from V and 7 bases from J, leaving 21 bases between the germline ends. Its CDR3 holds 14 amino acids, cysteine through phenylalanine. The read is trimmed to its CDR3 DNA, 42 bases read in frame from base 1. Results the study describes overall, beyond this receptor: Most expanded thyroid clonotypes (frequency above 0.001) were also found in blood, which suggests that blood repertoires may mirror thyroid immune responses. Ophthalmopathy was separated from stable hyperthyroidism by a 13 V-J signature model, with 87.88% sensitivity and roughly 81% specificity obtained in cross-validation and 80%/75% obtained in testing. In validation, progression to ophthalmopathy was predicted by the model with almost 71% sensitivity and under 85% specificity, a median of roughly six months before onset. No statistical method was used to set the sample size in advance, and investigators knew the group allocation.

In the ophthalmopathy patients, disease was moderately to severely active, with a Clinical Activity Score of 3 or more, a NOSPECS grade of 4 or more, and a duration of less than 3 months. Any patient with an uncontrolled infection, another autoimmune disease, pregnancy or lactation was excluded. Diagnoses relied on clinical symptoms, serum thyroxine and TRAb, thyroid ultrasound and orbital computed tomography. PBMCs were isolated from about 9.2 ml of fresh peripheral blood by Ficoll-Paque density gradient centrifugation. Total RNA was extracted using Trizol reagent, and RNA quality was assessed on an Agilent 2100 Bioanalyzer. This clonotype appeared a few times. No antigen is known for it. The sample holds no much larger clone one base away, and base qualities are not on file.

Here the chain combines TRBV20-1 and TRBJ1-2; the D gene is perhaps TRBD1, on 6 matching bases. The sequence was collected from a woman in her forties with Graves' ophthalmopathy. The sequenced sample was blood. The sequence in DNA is TGCAGTGCCCCAGAGGGGGGAAATGGGCTTGGCTACACCTTC. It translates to CSAPEGGNGLGYTF.